This is a list of T cell receptor beta chains from one sample in a study of Graves' ophthalmopathy and Graves' hyperthyroidism. TCRdb analysed the multiplex PCR reads with MiXCR anew, one entry per CDR3 protein. The data show 40,000 or so distinct CDR3 sequences, with around 50% seen just once and 18% held by the top ten. The specimen was peripheral blood. The receptors come from an adult man with Graves' ophthalmopathy. CDR3s include the opening cysteine and the closing phenylalanine or tryptophan. The order of the fields is CDR3 protein, CDR3 DNA, CDR3 length, clone size, D gene, V gene, J gene. The D gene is left open where the match is weak. Clone sizes are given selectively: once, few, many, or a class where the clone is expanded.

CDR3aa: CASSLMTGGDGELFF; CDR3nt: TGTGCCAGCAGCTTAATGACAGGGGGCGACGGGGAGCTGTTTTTT; len: 15; abundance: NA; d_gene: TRBD1; v_gene: TRBV7-3; j_gene: TRBJ2-2
CDR3aa: CASSHATEDTEAFF; CDR3nt: TGTGCCAGCAGTCATGCGACAGAGGACACTGAAGCTTTCTTT; len: 14; abundance: NA; d_gene: NA; v_gene: TRBV12-3/TRBV12-4; j_gene: TRBJ1-1
CDR3aa: CASSQGGQSFTDTRYF; CDR3nt: TGCGCCAGCAGCCAAGGGGGTCAGTCTTTCACAGATACGCGGTATTTT; len: 16; abundance: NA; d_gene: NA; v_gene: TRBV4-1; j_gene: TRBJ2-3
CDR3aa: CASSSRMRVAFF; CDR3nt: TGTGCCAGTAGTTCCCGGATGAGGGTAGCTTTCTTT; len: 12; abundance: many; d_gene: NA; v_gene: TRBV19; j_gene: TRBJ1-1
CDR3aa: CASSSHSSVPLSYNEQFF; CDR3nt: TGCGCCAGCAGCTCACATTCTAGCGTACCCCTGTCCTACAATGAGCAGTTCTTC; len: 18; abundance: many; d_gene: NA; v_gene: TRBV5-1; j_gene: TRBJ2-1
CDR3aa: CAWRSGGTDTQYF; CDR3nt: TGTGCCTGGAGGAGTGGGGGCACAGATACGCAGTATTTT; len: 13; abundance: many; d_gene: NA; v_gene: TRBV30; j_gene: TRBJ2-3
CDR3aa: CASSLMAGSGELFF; CDR3nt: TGTGCCAGCAGCCTAATGGCGGGTTCCGGGGAGCTGTTTTTT; len: 14; abundance: many; d_gene: NA; v_gene: TRBV11-2; j_gene: TRBJ2-2
CDR3aa: CARLNDNEKLFF; CDR3nt: TGTGCTCGATTGAACGATAATGAAAAACTGTTTTTT; len: 12; abundance: once; d_gene: NA; v_gene: TRBV25-1; j_gene: TRBJ1-4
CDR3aa: CRPMTGRSTEAFF; CDR3nt: TGCAGGCCGATGACAGGGCGGAGCACTGAAGCTTTCTTT; len: 13; abundance: few; d_gene: TRBD1; v_gene: TRBV20-1; j_gene: TRBJ1-1
CDR3aa: CSARDSSTDTGELFF; CDR3nt: TGCAGTGCTAGAGATTCCTCGACAGACACCGGGGAGCTGTTTTTT; len: 15; abundance: NA; d_gene: NA; v_gene: TRBV20-1; j_gene: TRBJ2-2
CDR3aa: CATSRGLAGEQFF; CDR3nt: TGTGCCACCAGCAGAGGACTAGCGGGCGAGCAGTTCTTC; len: 13; abundance: NA; d_gene: TRBD2; v_gene: TRBV15; j_gene: TRBJ2-1
CDR3aa: CASSLQTGGGREKLFF; CDR3nt: TGTGCCAGCAGCCTGCAAACAGGGGGCGGACGTGAAAAACTGTTTTTT; len: 16; abundance: many; d_gene: TRBD1; v_gene: TRBV28; j_gene: TRBJ1-4
CDR3aa: CASSFTQVFNYGYTF; CDR3nt: TGTGCCAGCAGCTTCACACAGGTATTTAACTATGGCTACACCTTC; len: 15; abundance: NA; d_gene: NA; v_gene: TRBV7-3; j_gene: TRBJ1-2
CDR3aa: CSARPGGVQETQYF; CDR3nt: TGCAGTGCTAGGCCAGGGGGGGTACAAGAGACCCAGTACTTC; len: 14; abundance: NA; d_gene: NA; v_gene: TRBV20-1; j_gene: TRBJ2-5
CDR3aa: CASSYGSGGDTQYF; CDR3nt: TGTGCCAGCAGTTACGGCTCAGGGGGAGATACGCAGTATTTT; len: 14; abundance: NA; d_gene: TRBD1; v_gene: TRBV6-6; j_gene: TRBJ2-3
CDR3aa: CASRKGLAGASSTDTQYF; CDR3nt: TGTGCCAGTAGAAAAGGACTAGCGGGGGCGTCTAGCACAGATACGCAGTATTTT; len: 18; abundance: many; d_gene: TRBD2; v_gene: TRBV19; j_gene: TRBJ2-3
CDR3aa: CASSNGQENTEAFF; CDR3nt: TGTGCCAGCAGTAATGGACAGGAGAACACTGAAGCTTTCTTT; len: 14; abundance: NA; d_gene: TRBD1; v_gene: TRBV6-1; j_gene: TRBJ1-1
CDR3aa: CSAPPSGQQETQYF; CDR3nt: TGCAGTGCCCCCCCTAGCGGACAACAAGAGACCCAGTACTTC; len: 14; abundance: many; d_gene: TRBD2; v_gene: TRBV20-1; j_gene: TRBJ2-5
CDR3aa: CASSLGGQGQETQYF; CDR3nt: TGTGCCAGCAGCTTGGGGGGACAGGGTCAAGAGACCCAGTACTTC; len: 15; abundance: many; d_gene: TRBD1; v_gene: TRBV5-6; j_gene: TRBJ2-5
CDR3aa: CASSPQGRDSGANVLTF; CDR3nt: TGTGCCAGCAGCCCACAGGGAAGGGACTCTGGGGCCAACGTCCTGACTTTC; len: 17; abundance: NA; d_gene: NA; v_gene: TRBV9; j_gene: TRBJ2-6
CDR3aa: CASSGGGKYNEQFF; CDR3nt: TGTGCCAGTAGCGGGGGGGGAAAATACAATGAGCAGTTCTTC; len: 14; abundance: many; d_gene: TRBD2; v_gene: TRBV6-1; j_gene: TRBJ2-1
CDR3aa: CASRPTTGGATEAFF; CDR3nt: TGTGCCAGCAGGCCAACCACAGGGGGAGCCACTGAAGCTTTCTTT; len: 15; abundance: many; d_gene: TRBD1; v_gene: TRBV12-3/TRBV12-4; j_gene: TRBJ1-1
CDR3aa: CSALTGTGGQETQYF; CDR3nt: TGCAGTGCCCTGACAGGGACGGGGGGCCAAGAGACCCAGTACTTC; len: 15; abundance: NA; d_gene: NA; v_gene: TRBV20-1; j_gene: TRBJ2-5
CDR3aa: CASSQGWGGTDTQYF; CDR3nt: TGTGCCAGCAGCCAAGGTTGGGGCGGAACAGATACGCAGTATTTT; len: 15; abundance: NA; d_gene: NA; v_gene: TRBV3-1; j_gene: TRBJ2-3
CDR3aa: CASSQGATTGAGEKLFF; CDR3nt: TGTGCCAGCAGCCAAGGAGCGACGACAGGGGCGGGTGAAAAACTGTTTTTT; len: 17; abundance: few; d_gene: TRBD1; v_gene: TRBV3-1; j_gene: TRBJ1-4
CDR3aa: CSAGGQGADNTEAFF; CDR3nt: TGCAGTGCTGGCGGACAGGGGGCGGACAACACTGAAGCTTTCTTT; len: 15; abundance: NA; d_gene: TRBD1; v_gene: TRBV20-1; j_gene: TRBJ1-1
CDR3aa: CASSRRQGLREGNQYF; CDR3nt: TGTGCCAGCAGCCGACGACAGGGGTTGCGGGAGGGGAACCAGTACTTC; len: 16; abundance: NA; d_gene: NA; v_gene: TRBV4-2; j_gene: TRBJ2-5
CDR3aa: CASSDTLAVAYERYF; CDR3nt: TGTGCCAGCAGTGATACGCTAGCGGTTGCCTACGAGCGGTACTTC; len: 15; abundance: NA; d_gene: TRBD2; v_gene: TRBV2; j_gene: TRBJ2-7
CDR3aa: CSVELGGAGTDTQYF; CDR3nt: TGCAGCGTTGAACTCGGGGGCGCTGGCACAGATACGCAGTATTTT; len: 15; abundance: many; d_gene: NA; v_gene: TRBV29-1; j_gene: TRBJ2-3
CDR3aa: CASRSQGANTEAFF; CDR3nt: TGTGCCAGCCGCTCACAGGGGGCGAACACTGAAGCTTTCTTT; len: 14; abundance: many; d_gene: TRBD1; v_gene: TRBV6-5; j_gene: TRBJ1-1
CDR3aa: CASSFYPAQPLHF; CDR3nt: TGCGCCAGCAGCTTTTATCCGGCCCAACCCCTCCACTTT; len: 13; abundance: NA; d_gene: NA; v_gene: TRBV5-1; j_gene: TRBJ1-6
CDR3aa: CASGGQSNTGELFF; CDR3nt: TGTGCCAGCGGAGGACAGTCGAACACCGGGGAGCTGTTTTTT; len: 14; abundance: NA; d_gene: NA; v_gene: TRBV25-1; j_gene: TRBJ2-2
CDR3aa: CASSDLGINTDTQYF; CDR3nt: TGCGCCAGCAGTGATCTCGGGATCAACACAGATACGCAGTATTTT; len: 15; abundance: NA; d_gene: NA; v_gene: TRBV10-1; j_gene: TRBJ2-3
CDR3aa: CASRGSGSNQPQHF; CDR3nt: TGTGCCAGCAGAGGTAGCGGAAGCAATCAGCCCCAGCATTTT; len: 14; abundance: NA; d_gene: NA; v_gene: TRBV7-9; j_gene: TRBJ1-5